These 28 T cell receptor beta chains were all obtained from the same sample, sequenced in a study of human T cells and chemical hapten exposure. The time point is: patch test 2, 6 weeks after DPC sensitization. Treatment: therapeutic diphenylcyclopropenone sensitization with weekly scalp DPC. TCRdb fed the RACE reads into MiXCR, producing one record per CDR3 protein. The repertoire holds about 85,000 distinct CDR3 sequences, with more than 9% as singletons. The source material was whole blood, sampled in connection with sensitization to the hapten diphenylcyclopropenone (DPC). These receptors came from a man between 18 and 29 years old with alopecia areata. Some clones in this sample may be carry-over from other donors' samples.

The J gene is TRBJ2-2, the V gene TRBV6-2 or TRBV6-3; 10 bases are a match to TRBD1. The ends lost 10 bases at V and 5 bases at J; junction bases unmatched: 4. CDR1 is MNHEY and CDR2 is SVGEGT in the germline V gene. The CDR3 consists of 13 residues. CDR3 sequence (DNA): TGTGCCATTGGGACAGGGGAGACCGGGGAGCTGTTTTTT. Protein sequence: CAIGTGETGELFF.

This clonotype has a count of ten or more. The chain employs TRBV6-6 and TRBJ2-4, with 9 positions matching TRBD1. The CDR3 loop spans 15 amino acids. Per the germline V gene, CDR1 is MNHNY and CDR2 is SVGAGI (reference sequence). Trimming removed 6 bases from V and 3 bases from J; junction bases left unmatched: 6. CDR3 loop: CASRDRGMGKNIQYF. In nucleotides, the CDR3 is TGTGCCAGCAGAGACAGGGGGATGGGCAAAAACATTCAGTACTTC.

The chain couples TRBV7-2 to TRBJ2-2; D unresolved. Germline CDR1 SGHTA, CDR2 FQGNSA. V was shortened by 1 base and J by 5 bases, with 5 bases between the two germline ends. The CDR3 loop spans 13 amino acids. CDR3 bases: TGTGCCAGCAGCTTAGAGCATACCGGGGAGCTGTTTTTT. The encoded protein is CASSLEHTGELFF.

This clonotype was seen only a few times. The chain is built from TRBV11-2 and TRBJ2-7, with TRBD2 identical over 7 bases. V was pared by 3 bases and J by 0 bases, with 11 bases of the junction left unmatched. CDR3 length: 17 amino acids. Germline V lookup: CDR1 SGHAT, CDR2 FQNNGV. CDR3 sequence reads: CASSFGSGEPSSYEQYF. The CDR3 bases are TGTGCCAGCAGCTTCGGAAGCGGGGAGCCCAGCTCCTACGAGCAGTACTTC.

This clonotype was seen at least ten times. The chain uses TRBV10-3 and TRBJ2-7; 9 positions agree with TRBD1. V shed 6 bases and J 5 bases; nucleotides not matched to a gene: 8. The CDR3 contains 14 residues. Looked up from germline, CDR1 is ENHRY and CDR2 is SYGVKD. The CDR3 here is CAIRGDRVANEQYF. CDR3 bases: TGTGCCATCAGGGGGGACAGGGTAGCCAACGAGCAGTACTTC.

This clonotype was seen ten or more times. The gene calls are TRBV5-1 and TRBJ2-5; D uncertain. This CDR3 contains 10 residues. The germline V and J ends were trimmed by 8 bases and 2 bases, with 4 bases remaining between them. In germline, CDR1 is SGHRS, CDR2 YFSETQ. The CDR3: CASGQETQYF. In DNA form, the CDR3 reads TGCGCCAGTGGGCAAGAGACCCAGTACTTC.

The V gene is TRBV5-4, the J gene TRBJ1-3; D perhaps matches TRBD1 (6 bases). The length of the CDR3 is 14 residues. V lost 0 bases and J 3 bases, leaving 7 bases between the germline ends. Germline V lookup: CDR1 SGHNT, CDR2 YYREEE (reference sequence). CDR3 in amino acids: CASSLAGDGNTIYF. Written as DNA, the CDR3 is TGTGCCAGCAGCTTGGCAGGGGATGGAAACACCATATATTTT.

The CDR3 DNA reads as TGTGCCAGCATACCGCGGGGAGCATTTCAAGAGACCCAGTACTTC. Its protein product is CASIPRGAFQETQYF. The chain employs TRBV6-2 or TRBV6-3 and TRBJ2-5, with TRBD2 as a possible D gene (6 bases). The CDR3 runs 15 residues. Trimming pared 7 bases from V and 2 bases from J, leaving 17 bases between. Germline values: CDR1 MNHEY, CDR2 SVGEGT.

This clonotype has at least ten counts. V and J are TRBV14 and TRBJ2-4, with no clear D. The CDR3 consists of 16 residues. Germline CDR1 SGHDN, CDR2 FVKESK. V was clipped by 4 bases and J by 0 bases, with 13 bases between them. The CDR3 nucleotides read TGTGCCAGCAGCCCCCAATGGAGACTAGCCAAAAACATTCAGTACTTC. It encodes CASSPQWRLAKNIQYF.

The sample holds many counts of this clonotype. The V call is TRBV7-3, the J call TRBJ2-1; a weak D match, TRBD2 (6 bases). The CDR3 has 16 residues. Trimming removed 5 bases from V and 0 bases from J, with 14 bases in between. The germline V gene has CDR1 SGHTA and CDR2 FQGTGA. Here the CDR3 DNA reads TGTGCCAGCAGCGGAACCGTGACTAGCTCCTACAATGAGCAGTTCTTC. This translates into CASSGTVTSSYNEQFF. Complete variable domain (other parts from reference TRBV7-3 and TRBJ2-1): GAGVSQTPSNKVTEKGKYVELRCDPISGHTALYWYRQSLGQGPEFLIYFQGTGAADDSGLPNDRFFAVRPEGSVSTLKIQRTERGDSAVYLCASSGTVTSSYNEQFFGPGTRLTVL.

This clonotype has ten or more counts. V is TRBV20-1 and J is TRBJ2-3, with a tentative D call TRBD1 (6 bases). CDR3 size: 17 residues. V was pared by 5 bases and J by 0 bases, with 21 bases between. Germline V gene data show CDR1 as DFQATT and CDR2 as SNEGSKA (reference sequence). Here the CDR3 DNA reads TGCAGTGCTTCAACCTCAGGGGCCGTCCTTAGCACAGATACGCAGTATTTT. It specifies CSASTSGAVLSTDTQYF.

The gene calls are TRBV7-6 and TRBJ2-6; unclear D gene. Trimming pared 5 bases from V and 0 bases from J, leaving 8 bases between. Germline CDR1 is SGHVS and CDR2 is FNYEAQ. The CDR3 consists of 15 residues. The CDR3 sequence: CASSPSSSGANVLTF. In DNA form, the CDR3 reads TGTGCCAGCAGCCCGAGTAGCTCTGGGGCCAACGTCCTGACTTTC.

The gene calls are TRBV6-6 and TRBJ1-2; tentative D call: TRBD1 (5 bases). Deletions cut 5 bases from V and 7 bases from J, with 5 bases between. The CDR3 contains 10 residues. Germline CDR1 reads MNHNY; CDR2 reads SVGAGI (reference sequence). CDR3 region: CASSGAGYTF. The CDR3 DNA sequence: TGTGCCAGCAGTGGGGCTGGCTACACCTTC.

In this sample, this clonotype turned up many times. V is TRBV4-1 and J is TRBJ2-6, with TRBD1 as a possible D gene (5 bases). CDR1 is MGHRA, CDR2 YSYEKL, per germline. The CDR3 extends over 16 amino acids. Trimming took off 6 bases at V and 1 base at J, with 13 bases between the two ends. CDR3 sequence: CASSTFQGSGANVLTF. The CDR3 nucleotides are TGCGCCAGCAGTACCTTCCAGGGATCTGGGGCCAACGTCCTGACTTTC.

The V call is TRBV6-5, the J call TRBJ2-3; TRBD2 matches at 8 bases. The CDR3 length is 15 residues. Germline CDR1 is MNHEY and CDR2 is SVGAGI. Trimming took 5 bases from V and 1 from J; bases not matched to a gene: 5. CDR3 DNA: TGTGCCAGCAGTCGTAGCGGGGTGGGCACAGATACGCAGTATTTT. Translated: CASSRSGVGTDTQYF.

This clonotype was observed at least ten times. The chain carries TRBV12-3 or TRBV12-4 and TRBJ2-5; no clear D gene. V lost 2 bases to trimming and J lost 3 bases, with 10 bases between them. The CDR3 extends over 14 amino acids. The CDR3 sequence: CASSLYAGKETQYF. Here the CDR3 DNA reads TGTGCCAGCAGTTTATATGCAGGCAAAGAGACCCAGTACTTC.

This clonotype has only a few counts. The V call is TRBV3-1, the J call TRBJ1-2; D gene ambiguous. CDR3 length: 13 residues. The V end lost 1 base, the J end lost 7 bases, and 10 bases lay between the germline ends. The germline V gene encodes CDR1 LGHDT and CDR2 YNNKEL (reference sequence). The CDR3 here is CASSQVTAGGYTF. CDR3 nucleotides: TGTGCCAGCAGCCAAGTTACAGCGGGTGGCTACACCTTC.

This clonotype was counted at least ten times. The gene calls are TRBV11-2 and TRBJ2-7; D may be TRBD1 (5 bases). V lost 5 bases to trimming and J lost 2 bases, with 28 bases between them. This CDR3 is built from 19 residues. Germline values: CDR1 SGHAT, CDR2 FQNNGV. CDR3: CASSPRQWGGLRPTYEQYV. Here the CDR3 DNA reads TGTGCCAGCAGCCCCCGGCAGTGGGGCGGTTTACGCCCTACCTACGAGCAGTACGTC.

The rearrangement links TRBV28 to TRBJ1-5; D is perhaps TRBD1 (6 bases). The CDR3 runs 17 residues. Germline loops: CDR1 MDHEN, CDR2 SYDVKM. The V end was cut by 1 base, the J end by 3 bases, with 16 bases between. This CDR3 is CASSLYSLRGTNQPQHF. DNA for the CDR3: TGTGCCAGCAGTTTATATTCTTTGAGGGGGACCAATCAGCCCCAGCATTTT.

This clonotype came up a few times. The genes are TRBV4-3 and TRBJ2-3; the match to TRBD1 covers 8 bases. Trimming took 1 base from V and 2 from J; bases not matched to a gene: 5. Germline assignment: CDR1 LGHNA and CDR2 YSLEER. The length of the CDR3 is 16 residues. The CDR3 DNA sequence: TGCGCCAGCAGCCAAGGGCAGGGGGCTTTCACAGATACGCAGTATTTT. Protein sequence: CASSQGQGAFTDTQYF.

This chain links TRBV11-2 with TRBJ2-2; no definite D call. The CDR3 has 13 amino acids. V gave up 5 bases and J gave up 4 bases, with 8 bases separating them. Germline V gene sequence: CDR1 SGHAT, CDR2 FQNNGV. CDR3 nucleotide sequence: TGTGCCAGCAGCATTCTGAGCACCGGGGAGCTGTTTTTT. Its translation: CASSILSTGELFF.

This clonotype was observed a handful of times. This chain joins TRBV27 and TRBJ1-1, with a tentative D call TRBD1 (5 bases). Germline CDR1 and CDR2: MNHEY and SMNVEV (reference sequence). The ends were cut back, 6 bases at V and 5 bases at J, with 22 bases in the middle. The CDR3 runs to 16 residues. CDR3 amino acids: CASRTYRGRGGTEAFF. CDR3 nucleotide sequence: TGTGCCAGCAGGACCTACCGGGGAAGGGGAGGAACTGAAGCTTTCTTT.

In its sample, this clonotype was seen many times. The chain carries TRBV6-2 or TRBV6-3 and TRBJ1-5; D is perhaps TRBD1 (6 bases). Germline V gene data show CDR1 as MNHEY and CDR2 as SVGEGT. V shed 5 bases and J shed 3 bases, with 11 bases lying between them. CDR3 length: 14 residues. CDR3 nucleotide sequence: TGTGCCAGCAGTCACGGACAGTACAATCAGCCCCAGCATTTT. It specifies CASSHGQYNQPQHF.

This clonotype was detected ten times or more. The V call is TRBV18, the J call TRBJ1-5; D is undetermined. Looked up from germline, CDR1 is KGHSH and CDR2 is LQKENI. The CDR3 covers 13 residues. Trimming pared 1 base from V and 10 bases from J, leaving 11 bases between. The CDR3 DNA follows: TGTGCCAGCTCACCACGAGAGCAAGACCCCCAGCATTTT. It is translated as CASSPREQDPQHF.

This rearrangement joins TRBV7-2 to TRBJ1-6; no clear D gene. V was pared by 4 bases and J by 3 bases, with 10 bases between. Germline assignment: CDR1 SGHTA and CDR2 FQGNSA. The CDR3 runs 15 residues. CDR3 DNA sequence: TGTGCCAGCAGCTCTGCTTGGGGCTATAATTCACCCCTCCACTTT. Translated, it gives CASSSAWGYNSPLHF.

The genes are TRBV7-6 and TRBJ1-2, with TRBD1 matching 10 bases. V lost 4 bases, J lost 7 bases, and 9 bases stayed unmatched. The CDR3 is made up of 15 amino acids. Germline V gene data show CDR1 as SGHVS and CDR2 as FNYEAQ. The CDR3 bases are TGTGCCAGCAGCTCTCCGGGACAGGGGATTTCTGGCTACACCTTC. As protein: CASSSPGQGISGYTF. Full variable domain (outside the CDR3, taken from reference TRBV7-6 and TRBJ1-2): GAGVSQSPRYKVTKRGQDVALRCDPISGHVSLYWYRQALGQGPEFLTYFNYEAQQDKSGLPNDRFSAERPEGSISTLTIQRTEQRDSAMYRCASSSPGQGISGYTFGSGTRLTVV.

The chain is built from TRBV20-1 and TRBJ1-2, with D maybe TRBD1 (5 bases). Trimming stripped 6 bases from V and 0 bases from J, with 11 bases between. There are 13 residues in the CDR3. Germline CDR1 and CDR2: DFQATT and SNEGSKA (reference sequence). CDR3 in amino acids: CSARDHTNYGYTF. The CDR3, as DNA: TGCAGTGCCCGGGACCACACTAACTATGGCTACACCTTC.

This chain joins TRBV7-9 and TRBJ2-1; D possibly corresponds to TRBD1 (6 bases). The CDR3 contains 13 residues. CDR1 and CDR2 (germline): SEHNR, FQNEAQ (reference sequence). V lost 4 bases and J 6 bases, leaving 10 bases between the germline ends. The CDR3 protein is CASSSTGFNEQFF. The CDR3 coding sequence is TGTGCCAGCAGCTCCACAGGGTTCAATGAGCAGTTCTTC.